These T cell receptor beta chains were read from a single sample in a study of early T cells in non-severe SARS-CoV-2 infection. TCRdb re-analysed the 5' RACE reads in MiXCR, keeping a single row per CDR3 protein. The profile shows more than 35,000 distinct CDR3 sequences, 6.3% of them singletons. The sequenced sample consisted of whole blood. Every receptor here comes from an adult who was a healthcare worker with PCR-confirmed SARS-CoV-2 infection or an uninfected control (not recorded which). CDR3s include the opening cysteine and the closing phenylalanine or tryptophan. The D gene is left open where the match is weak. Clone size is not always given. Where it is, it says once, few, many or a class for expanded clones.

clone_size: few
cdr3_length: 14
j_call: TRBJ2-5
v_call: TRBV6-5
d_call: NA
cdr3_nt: TGTGCCAGCAGTTACTATCTTGGGGAGCAGACCCAGTACTTC
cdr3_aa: CASSYYLGEQTQYF

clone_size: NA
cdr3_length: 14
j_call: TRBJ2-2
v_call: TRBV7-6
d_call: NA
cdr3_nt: TGTGCCAGCAGCTTAGTGGGCGCTGGAGAGGAGCTGTTTTTT
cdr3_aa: CASSLVGAGEELFF

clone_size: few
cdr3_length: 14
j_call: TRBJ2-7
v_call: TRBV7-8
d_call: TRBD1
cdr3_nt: TGTGCCAGCACCCGACAGGGAGCGGTCTACGAGCAGTACTTC
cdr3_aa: CASTRQGAVYEQYF

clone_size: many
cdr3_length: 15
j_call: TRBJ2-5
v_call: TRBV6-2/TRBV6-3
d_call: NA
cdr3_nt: TGTGCCAGCAGTCCCCTAATAGCGATCCAAGAGACCCAGTACTTC
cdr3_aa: CASSPLIAIQETQYF

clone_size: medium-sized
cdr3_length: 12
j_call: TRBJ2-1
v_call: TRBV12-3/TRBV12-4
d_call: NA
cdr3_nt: TGTGCCAGCAGTTTAGCCGGGAATGAGCAGTTCTTC
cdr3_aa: CASSLAGNEQFF

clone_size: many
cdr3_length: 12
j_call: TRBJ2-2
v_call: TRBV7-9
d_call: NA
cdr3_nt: TGTGCCAGCGAGGGGGTCACCGGGGAGCTGTTTTTT
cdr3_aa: CASEGVTGELFF

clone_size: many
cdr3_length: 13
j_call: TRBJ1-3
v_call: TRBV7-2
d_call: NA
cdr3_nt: TGTGCCAGCAGGGGGGCAGTTGGAAACACCATATATTTT
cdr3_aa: CASRGAVGNTIYF

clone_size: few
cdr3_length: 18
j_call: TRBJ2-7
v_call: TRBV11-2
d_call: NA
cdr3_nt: TGTGCCAGCAGCTTATCATATATGGCTCCCCTAAATTCGTACGAGCAGTACTTC
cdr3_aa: CASSLSYMAPLNSYEQYF

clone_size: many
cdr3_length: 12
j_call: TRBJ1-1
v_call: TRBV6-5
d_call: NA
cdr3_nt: TGTGCCAGCAGGCCAAGCTTCGCTGAAGCTTTCTTT
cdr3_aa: CASRPSFAEAFF

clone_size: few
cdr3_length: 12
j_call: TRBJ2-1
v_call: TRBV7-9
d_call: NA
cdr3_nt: TGTGCCAGCAGTCTTAGCGGCAATGAGCAGTTCTTC
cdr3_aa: CASSLSGNEQFF

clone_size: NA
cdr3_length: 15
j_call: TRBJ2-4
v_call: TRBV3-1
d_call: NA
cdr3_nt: TGTGCCAGCAGCCAAGTATCGGCAGGGATGAACATTCAGTACTTC
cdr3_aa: CASSQVSAGMNIQYF

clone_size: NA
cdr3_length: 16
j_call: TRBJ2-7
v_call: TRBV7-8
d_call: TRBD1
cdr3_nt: TGTGCCAGCAGCTCGACAGGGTTCCAACCCCGTTACGAGCAGTACTTC
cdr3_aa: CASSSTGFQPRYEQYF

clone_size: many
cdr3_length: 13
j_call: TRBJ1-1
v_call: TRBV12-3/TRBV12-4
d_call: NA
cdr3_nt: TGTGCCAGCAGTCGCCCCCCAGATCTTGAAGCTTTCTTT
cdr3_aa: CASSRPPDLEAFF

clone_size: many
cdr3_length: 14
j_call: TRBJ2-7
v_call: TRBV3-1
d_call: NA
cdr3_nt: TGTGCCAGCAGCCAACCGGGACAATACTACGAGCAGTACTTC
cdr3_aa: CASSQPGQYYEQYF

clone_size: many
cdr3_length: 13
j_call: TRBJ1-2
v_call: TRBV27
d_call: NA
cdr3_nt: TGTGCCAGCAGTTTCGCAGGCCTTAATGGCTACACCTTC
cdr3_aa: CASSFAGLNGYTF

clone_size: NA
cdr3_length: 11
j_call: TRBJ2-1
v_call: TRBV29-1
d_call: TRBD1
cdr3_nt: TGCAGCGTCGCAACAGGGGGCGAGGAGTTCTTC
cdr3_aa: CSVATGGEEFF

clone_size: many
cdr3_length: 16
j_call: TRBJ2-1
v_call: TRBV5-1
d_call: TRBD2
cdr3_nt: TGCGCCAGCAGCTCGGGAGCGGGAGGGCCTGTCAATGAGCAGTTCTTC
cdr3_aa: CASSSGAGGPVNEQFF

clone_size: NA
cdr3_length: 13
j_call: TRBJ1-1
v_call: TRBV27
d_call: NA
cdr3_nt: TGTGCCAGCAGTCCACAACCCGGGGGTTTAACTTTCTTT
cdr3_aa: CASSPQPGGLTFF

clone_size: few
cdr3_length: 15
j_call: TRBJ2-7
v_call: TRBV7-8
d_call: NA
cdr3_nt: TGTGCCAGCAGCCCCCGGGACTTTCTTACCTACGAGCAGTACTTC
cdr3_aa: CASSPRDFLTYEQYF

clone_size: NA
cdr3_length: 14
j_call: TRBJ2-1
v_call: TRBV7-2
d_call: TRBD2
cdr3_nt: TGTGCCAGCAGCTCGAACCAATCTAGCGGGAGAAAGTTCTTC
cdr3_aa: CASSSNQSSGRKFF

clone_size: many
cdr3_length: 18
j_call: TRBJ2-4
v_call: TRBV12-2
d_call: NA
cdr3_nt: TGTGCAAGTCGCTTAGCGCCTAGCGGGAGGAGTAGTGAAAACATTCAGTACTTC
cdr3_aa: CASRLAPSGRSSENIQYF

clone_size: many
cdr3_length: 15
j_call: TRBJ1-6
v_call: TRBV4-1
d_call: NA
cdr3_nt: TGCGCCAGCAGCCTCCCCAGGGGTAATAATTCACCCCTCCACTTT
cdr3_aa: CASSLPRGNNSPLHF

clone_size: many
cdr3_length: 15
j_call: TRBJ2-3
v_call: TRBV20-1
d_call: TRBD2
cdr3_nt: TGCAGTGCTAGTTCGCGGGAGTCGGGCACAGATACGCAGTATTTT
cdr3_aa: CSASSRESGTDTQYF

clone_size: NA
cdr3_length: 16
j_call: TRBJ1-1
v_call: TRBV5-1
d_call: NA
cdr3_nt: TGCGCCAGCAGCTTGTTTAGTTGGGGAAGTAACACTGAAGCTTTCTTT
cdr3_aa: CASSLFSWGSNTEAFF

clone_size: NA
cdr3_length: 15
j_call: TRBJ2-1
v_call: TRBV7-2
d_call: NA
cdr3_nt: TGTGCCAGCAGCTTAGCCGCCCGAGGCGGCAATGAGCAGTTCTTC
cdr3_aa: CASSLAARGGNEQFF

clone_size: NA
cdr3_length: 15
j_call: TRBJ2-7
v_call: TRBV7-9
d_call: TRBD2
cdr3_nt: TGTGCCAGCAGCTCCGTGACTAGCGGGGCCTACGAGCAGTACTTC
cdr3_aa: CASSSVTSGAYEQYF

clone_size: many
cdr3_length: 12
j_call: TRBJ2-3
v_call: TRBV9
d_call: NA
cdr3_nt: TGTGCCAGCAGCGGGCTAGCAGATACGCAGTATTTT
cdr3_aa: CASSGLADTQYF

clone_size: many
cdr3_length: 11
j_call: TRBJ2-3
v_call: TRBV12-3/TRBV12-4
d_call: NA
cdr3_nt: TGTGCCAGCACCCGAGGGGATACGCAGTATTTT
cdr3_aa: CASTRGDTQYF

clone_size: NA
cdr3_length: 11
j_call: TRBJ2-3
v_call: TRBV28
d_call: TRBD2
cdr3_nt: TGTGCCAGCCGGGAGGGAGATACGCAGTATTTT
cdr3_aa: CASREGDTQYF

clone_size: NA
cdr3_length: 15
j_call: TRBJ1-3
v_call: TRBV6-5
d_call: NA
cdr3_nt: TGTGCCAGCAGTTACGGGCTCCGCTCTGGAAACACCATATATTTT
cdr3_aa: CASSYGLRSGNTIYF

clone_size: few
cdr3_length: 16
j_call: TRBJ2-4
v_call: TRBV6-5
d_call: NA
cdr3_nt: TGTGCCAGCAGCTCACGCCCAACGAGGGCCAAAAACATTCAGTACTTC
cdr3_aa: CASSSRPTRAKNIQYF

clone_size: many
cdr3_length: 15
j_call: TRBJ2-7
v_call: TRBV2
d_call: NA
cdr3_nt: TGTGCCAGCAGTGAAAACCTGGGGATTACCTACGAGCAGTACTTC
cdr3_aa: CASSENLGITYEQYF

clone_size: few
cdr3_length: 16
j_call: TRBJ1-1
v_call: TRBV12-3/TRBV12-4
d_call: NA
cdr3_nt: TGTGCCAGCAGCCCAGGGGAGAGGGGTGGGGACACTGAAGCTTTCTTT
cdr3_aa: CASSPGERGGDTEAFF

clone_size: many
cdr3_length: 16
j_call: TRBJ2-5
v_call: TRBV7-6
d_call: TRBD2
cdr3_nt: TGTGCCAGCAGCTTATCGCTAGCGGGGGGTGCAGAGACCCAGTACTTC
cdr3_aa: CASSLSLAGGAETQYF

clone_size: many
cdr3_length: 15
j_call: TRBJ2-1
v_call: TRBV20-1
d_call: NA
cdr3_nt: TGCAGTGCTAGAGAGACCGCTAGCGACTACAATGAGCAGTTCTTC
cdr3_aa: CSARETASDYNEQFF

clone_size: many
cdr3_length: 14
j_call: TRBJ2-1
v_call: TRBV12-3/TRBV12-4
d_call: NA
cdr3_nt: TGTGCCAGCAGTTTTAACTCTTGGACCAATGAGCAGTTCTTC
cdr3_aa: CASSFNSWTNEQFF

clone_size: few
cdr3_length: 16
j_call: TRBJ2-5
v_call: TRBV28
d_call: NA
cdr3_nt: TGTGCCAGCAGCTTTAACCCGTCCAGGGGCGGAGAGACCCAGTACTTC
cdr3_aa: CASSFNPSRGGETQYF

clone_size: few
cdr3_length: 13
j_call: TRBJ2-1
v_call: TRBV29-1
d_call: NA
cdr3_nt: TGCAGCACGTCGAGGGAGCTTGACAATGAGCAGTTCTTC
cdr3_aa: CSTSRELDNEQFF

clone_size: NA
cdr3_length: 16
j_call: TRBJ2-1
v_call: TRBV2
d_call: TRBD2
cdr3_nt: TGTGCCAGCAAAGGACTAGCGGGAACGGGCGGGAATGAGCAGTTCTTC
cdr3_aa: CASKGLAGTGGNEQFF

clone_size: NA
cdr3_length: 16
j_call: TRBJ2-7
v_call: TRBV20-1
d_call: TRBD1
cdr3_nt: TGCAGTGCTAGTCGGTTGTCGGGACAGGGGGCTTACGAGCAGTACTTC
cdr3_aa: CSASRLSGQGAYEQYF

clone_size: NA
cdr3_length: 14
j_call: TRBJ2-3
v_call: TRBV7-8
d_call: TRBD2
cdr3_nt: TGTGCCAGCAGCCTCTTAGCGGGAGCAGATACGCAGTATTTT
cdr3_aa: CASSLLAGADTQYF

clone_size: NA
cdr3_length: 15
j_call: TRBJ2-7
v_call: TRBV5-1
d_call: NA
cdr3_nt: TGCGCCAGCAGCTGGGGCGGACACCCATCCTACGAGCAGTACTTC
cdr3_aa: CASSWGGHPSYEQYF

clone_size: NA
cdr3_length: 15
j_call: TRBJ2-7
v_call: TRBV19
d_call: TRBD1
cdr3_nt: TGTGCCAGTAGTCCCTGGACAGGCAGCTCCTACGAGCAGTACTTC
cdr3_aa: CASSPWTGSSYEQYF

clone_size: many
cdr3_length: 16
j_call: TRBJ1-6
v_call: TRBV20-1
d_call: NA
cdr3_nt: TGCAGTGCTAGAGATCTAGCGACGGGCCATAATTCACCCCTCCACTTT
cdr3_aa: CSARDLATGHNSPLHF

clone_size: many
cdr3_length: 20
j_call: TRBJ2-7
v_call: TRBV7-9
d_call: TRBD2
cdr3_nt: TGTGCCAGCAGCTTAAGGGCCTCCGGGACTAGCGGGAGGGACCACTACGAGCAGTACTTC
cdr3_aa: CASSLRASGTSGRDHYEQYF

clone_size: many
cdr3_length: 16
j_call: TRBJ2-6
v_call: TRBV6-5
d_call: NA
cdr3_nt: TGTGCCAGCAGTTCACCGACAGCCGCTGGGGCCAACGTCCTGACTTTC
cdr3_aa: CASSSPTAAGANVLTF

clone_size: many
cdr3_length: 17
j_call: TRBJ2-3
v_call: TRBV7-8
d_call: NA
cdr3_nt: TGTGCCAGCAGAATAGGGGGGCGGCAGGGGACAACAGATACGCAGTATTTT
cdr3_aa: CASRIGGRQGTTDTQYF

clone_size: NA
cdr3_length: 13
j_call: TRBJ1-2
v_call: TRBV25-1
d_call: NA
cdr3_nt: TGTGCCACCTCAGTGGGGGGGAGGGACGGCTACACCTTC
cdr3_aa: CATSVGGRDGYTF

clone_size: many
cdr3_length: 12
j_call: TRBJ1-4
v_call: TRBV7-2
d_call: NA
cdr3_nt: TGTGCCAGCAGCTTCTGGGGGGAAAAACTGTTTTTT
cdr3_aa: CASSFWGEKLFF

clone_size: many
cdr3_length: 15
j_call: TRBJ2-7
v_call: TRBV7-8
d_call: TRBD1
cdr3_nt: TGTGCCAGCAGCATACAGGGGCTGCCGAGTGACGAGCAGTACTTC
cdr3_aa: CASSIQGLPSDEQYF

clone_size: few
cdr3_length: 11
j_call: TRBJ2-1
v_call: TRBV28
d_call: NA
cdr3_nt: TGTGCCAGCAGTTTGTCCGAGTCCGAGTTCTTC
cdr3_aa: CASSLSESEFF

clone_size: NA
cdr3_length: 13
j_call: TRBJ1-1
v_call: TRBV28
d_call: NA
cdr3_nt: TGTGCCAGCAGTTTGGCAACTAACACTGAAGCTTTCTTT
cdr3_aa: CASSLATNTEAFF

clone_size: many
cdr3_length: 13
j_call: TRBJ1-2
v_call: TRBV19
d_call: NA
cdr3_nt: TGTGCCAGTAGTATCGGTCAGGGATTCGGCTACACCTTC
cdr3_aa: CASSIGQGFGYTF

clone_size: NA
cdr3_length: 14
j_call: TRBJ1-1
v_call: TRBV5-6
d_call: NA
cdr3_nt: TGTGCCAGCAGCTTGACAGAACGGCACACTGAAGCTTTCTTT
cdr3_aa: CASSLTERHTEAFF